This T cell receptor beta chain stems from a study of CD8 T cells in Susac syndrome. CD8+ and CD4+ T cells taken from blood had their TCR beta sequenced. RNA was extracted with the RNeasy kit, and a quantity of 0.5 to 1 ug was reverse transcribed using random hexamers. Using its own MiXCR run on the immunoSEQ multiplex PCR reads, TCRdb lists one record per CDR3 protein. The profile shows 130,000 to 150,000 distinct CDR3 sequences, nearly 97% of them singletons. CDR3 size: 15 residues. Germline CDR1 and CDR2: SGHTA and FQGNSA. With V trimmed by 2 bases and J by 4 bases, 5 bases remained unmatched. The V call is TRBV7-2, the J call TRBJ2-5; 9 nucleotides align to TRBD2. This clonotype was sampled from a human donor with Susac syndrome. What was sequenced was CD4+ T cells from PBMCs. CDR3 coding DNA: TGTGCCAGCAGCTTAAACGCGGGACTAGCAGAGACCCAGTACTTC. This encodes CASSLNAGLAETQYF.